Shown below are 20 T cell receptor beta chains from a single sample sequenced in a study of type 1 regulatory T cells. One entry per CDR3 protein results from TCRdb running MiXCR on the reads. The sample holds more than 60,000 distinct CDR3 sequences; roughly 49% are singletons and the top ten take more than 2%. The antigens these receptors bind are not known. Sequencing was performed on cultured non-Tr1 T cells, either the whole culture or a sorted T cell fraction (not recorded which). The origin of the receptors is a human donor in good health.

This clonotype came up a few times. This rearrangement joins TRBV24-1 to TRBJ2-5; a possible D gene is TRBD2 (6 bases). The CDR3 sequence is 15 residues long. CDR1 KGHDR and CDR2 SFDVKD come from the germline V gene. Trimming left V 4 bases short and J 1 base short, with 12 bases between. This chain's CDR3 is CATSDTQGGQETQYF. In DNA form, the CDR3 reads TGTGCCACCAGTGACACCCAGGGAGGCCAAGAGACCCAGTACTTC.

The chain uses TRBV5-1 and TRBJ2-1, with 15 positions matching TRBD2. This CDR3 region has 15 residues. The germline gives CDR1 SGHRS, CDR2 YFSETQ. After removal of 4 bases from V and 8 bases from J, the junction contained 4 bases not matched to a gene. CDR3 coding DNA: TGCGCCAGCAGCACGGGACTAGCGGGGGGTGATGAGCAGTTCTTC. This translates into CASSTGLAGGDEQFF.

This chain joins TRBV20-1 and TRBJ1-1; TRBD1 agrees at 10 bases. Per germline, CDR1 DFQATT and CDR2 SNEGSKA (reference sequence). The CDR3 covers 14 residues. The V and J ends lost 6 bases and 7 bases, in that order; junction bases with no gene match: 11. In DNA, the CDR3 is TGCAGTGCGTTCTCCGGGACAGGGGTCAGTGAAGCTTTCTTT. Its translation is CSAFSGTGVSEAFF.

This clonotype came up a few times. This chain connects TRBV19 to TRBJ1-6; perhaps TRBD1 as D (6 bases). CDR1 LNHDA and CDR2 SQIVND come from the germline V gene (reference sequence). Trimming pared 5 bases from V and 7 bases from J, leaving 18 bases between. The CDR3 length is 16 residues. CDR3: CASSHPPKGGNSPLHF. The CDR3 DNA sequence: TGTGCCAGTAGTCACCCCCCAAAGGGGGGGAATTCACCCCTCCACTTT. Looking up the rest from reference TRBV19 and TRBJ1-6 gives the full variable domain: DGGITQSPKYLFRKEGQNVTLSCEQNLNHDAMYWYRQDPGQGLRLIYYSQIVNDFQKGDIAEGYSVSREKKESFPLTVTSAQKNPTAFYLCASSHPPKGGNSPLHFGNGTRLTVT.

The V and J genes are TRBV12-3 or TRBV12-4 and TRBJ1-1; D is uncertain. V lost 0 bases to trimming and J lost 2 bases, with 7 bases between them. The CDR3 totals 14 residues. DNA for the CDR3: TGTGCCAGCAGTTTAGCGGCCACCAACACTGAAGCTTTCTTT. This codes for CASSLAATNTEAFF.

This clonotype was detected a few times. The rearrangement joins TRBV21-1 to TRBJ1-5; TRBD1 is the table's D call and was not checked against the DNA. TRBV21-1 is tagged as a pseudogene. The CDR3 runs 13 residues. The chain's CDR3 is CASSKEGRGSQHF. CDR3 DNA sequence: TGTGCCAGCAGCAAAGAGGGAAGGGGATCCCAGCATTTT.

In this sample, this clonotype turned up a few times. The chain combines TRBV7-2 with TRBJ2-5; D not certain. CDR3 length: 13 amino acids. V was shortened by 0 bases and J by 5 bases, with 7 bases between the two germline ends. The V gene's germline CDR1 is SGHTA and CDR2 FQGNSA. As DNA, the CDR3 is TGTGCCAGCAGCTTAGCGCACGGGGAGACCCAGTACTTC. It encodes CASSLAHGETQYF.

The chain links TRBV19 to TRBJ2-7; D unresolved. Per germline, CDR1 LNHDA and CDR2 SQIVND (reference sequence). Trimming pared 7 bases from V and 3 bases from J, leaving 22 bases between. CDR3 length: 16 residues. The CDR3: CASTLPQRHYLYEQYF. The CDR3 coding sequence is TGTGCCAGTACCCTCCCCCAGAGGCACTACCTCTACGAGCAGTACTTC.

The chain links TRBV7-9 to TRBJ1-1; D is possibly TRBD1 (6 bases). This CDR3 contains 15 residues. Looked up from germline, CDR1 is SEHNR and CDR2 is FQNEAQ (reference sequence). V was cut by 5 bases and J by 0 bases, with 13 bases left in between. As DNA, the CDR3 is TGTGCCAGCAGCATAGGACAGACGATGAACACTGAAGCTTTCTTT. Translating gives CASSIGQTMNTEAFF. The full variable domain, rest sourced from reference TRBV7-9 and TRBJ1-1, is DTGVSQNPRHKITKRGQNVTFRCDPISEHNRLYWYRQTLGQGPEFLTYFQNEAQLEKSRLLSDRFSAERPKGSFSTLEIQRTEQGDSAMYLCASSIGQTMNTEAFFGQGTRLTVV.

This clonotype was seen a few times. The gene calls are TRBV18 and TRBJ2-7; TRBD1 agrees at 8 bases. V was clipped by 4 bases and J by 7 bases; unmatched bases: 12. Germline V CDR1 and CDR2: KGHSH, LQKENI. This CDR3 region has 15 residues. The CDR3 DNA sequence: TGTGCCAGCTCACAGACTGCTGGACAGGGAAAGGAGCAGTACTTC. Its translation: CASSQTAGQGKEQYF.

This clonotype turned up a few times. J is TRBJ2-1 and V is TRBV5-1; 9 nucleotides line up with TRBD1. The V and J ends lost 4 bases and 6 bases, in that order; junction bases with no gene match: 8. Germline V gene data show CDR1 as SGHRS and CDR2 as YFSETQ. The CDR3 contains 15 residues. This chain's CDR3 is CASSGRDRVSNEQFF. CDR3 coding DNA: TGCGCCAGCAGCGGCCGGGACAGGGTTTCCAATGAGCAGTTCTTC.

This clonotype was counted only a few times. The chain joins TRBV4-3 to TRBJ2-1; D uncertain. V was cut by 4 bases and J by 10 bases, with 11 bases left in between. Germline CDR1 reads LGHNA; CDR2 reads YSLEER. The CDR3 is made up of 12 amino acids. In nucleotides, the CDR3 is TGCGCCAGCAGCCGGAAGGGTGGGGAGCAGTTCTTC. Amino acid sequence: CASSRKGGEQFF.

The V call is TRBV11-2, the J call TRBJ2-3; no reliable D call. The germline V gene has CDR1 SGHAT and CDR2 FQNNGV. Between the trimmed V and J ends, which lost 1 base and 1 base, there was a span of 9 bases. The CDR3 is 15 residues long. CDR3 sequence (DNA): TGTGCCAGCAGCTTAGTGGTGGCGCGCACAGATACGCAGTATTTT. Amino acid sequence: CASSLVVARTDTQYF.

This sequence joins TRBV12-3 or TRBV12-4 and TRBJ2-1; 9 bases agree with TRBD1. With V trimmed by 1 base and J by 6 bases, 1 base remained unmatched. This CDR3 comprises 14 residues. In DNA, the CDR3 is TGTGCCAGCAGTTTAGGGGACAGGGCCAATGAGCAGTTCTTC. Translation: CASSLGDRANEQFF.

The chain has TRBV27 and TRBJ2-3; 12 nucleotides agree with TRBD1. Germline V gene data show CDR1 as MNHEY and CDR2 as SMNVEV (reference sequence). V dropped 6 bases and J dropped 0; count of bases not matched to a gene: 10. CDR3 size: 18 residues. The CDR3 bases are TGTGCCAGCAGACCGAGGCCGGGACAGGGGGCAAGCACAGATACGCAGTATTTT. Its protein product is CASRPRPGQGASTDTQYF.

J is TRBJ1-2 and V is TRBV27; D uncertain. CDR1 and CDR2 (germline): MNHEY, SMNVEV (reference sequence). The ends were cut back, 2 bases at V and 4 bases at J, with 14 bases in the middle. The length of the CDR3 is 15 residues. The CDR3 DNA follows: TGTGCCAGCAGTTTAAAAGAGGGTCCCCCCTATGGCTACACCTTC. Amino acid sequence: CASSLKEGPPYGYTF.

The CDR3 DNA reads TGTGCCAGCAGCTTAGGACGGTCACAAGAGACCCAGTACTTC. It codes for CASSLGRSQETQYF. The V and J genes are TRBV7-8 and TRBJ2-5; unclear D gene. Trimming pared 1 base from V and 2 bases from J, leaving 8 bases between. Germline-derived CDR1 and CDR2 are SGHVS and FQNEAQ. The CDR3 has 14 residues.

This clonotype occurred a few times. This rearrangement joins TRBV20-1 to TRBJ1-2; no reliable D call. CDR1 and CDR2 (germline): DFQATT, SNEGSKA (reference sequence). V lost 5 bases and J 4 bases, leaving 17 bases between the germline ends. The CDR3 is 14 residues long. For the CDR3, the DNA is TGCAGTGCTCAACACTTAGGACGGACCTATGGCTACACCTTC. Its translation is CSAQHLGRTYGYTF.

A few counts support this clonotype. The J gene is TRBJ1-5, the V gene TRBV6-5, with D perhaps matching TRBD1 (5 bases). V lost 4 bases, J lost 3 bases, and 13 bases lay in between. The CDR3 runs to 15 residues. The germline CDR1 and CDR2 sequences are MNHEY and SVGAGI. The CDR3, as DNA: TGTGCCAGCAGTTTCCGACGAGGACACAATCAGCCCCAGCATTTT. It specifies CASSFRRGHNQPQHF.

The V and J genes are TRBV7-8 and TRBJ1-1; D remains ambiguous. The germline V and J ends were trimmed by 1 base and 5 bases, with 14 bases remaining between them. The CDR3 length is 15 residues. Germline V gene data show CDR1 as SGHVS and CDR2 as FQNEAQ. CDR3: CASSLGSGIRTEAFF. The CDR3 DNA follows: TGTGCCAGCAGCTTAGGGTCCGGAATCCGAACTGAAGCTTTCTTT.